This TCR beta chain was sequenced in a study of OX40 agonist ivuxolimab in advanced cancers. Study-level background: Ivuxolimab, which targeted the costimulatory receptor OX40 (CD134), was an agonistic, fully human IgG2 monoclonal antibody. Intravenous ivuxolimab was administered to patients every 2 weeks at six dose levels: 0.01, 0.1, 0.3, 1.5, 3 and 10 mg/kg. Three dose-escalation patients achieved partial responses, one with hepatocellular carcinoma and two with cutaneous melanoma. In the dose-escalation cohort, roughly 80% of patients were male, and the mean age was approximately 64 years, with a range of about 23 to 90. The paper describes the monotherapy dose-escalation part (N = 52 patients) of the phase I trial of ivuxolimab. Among the roughly 54 dose-escalation patients, some 20 had hepatocellular carcinoma, roughly 15 melanoma, 9 renal cell carcinoma and 9 head and neck cancer. Patients were allowed to have had prior anti-PD-1, anti-PD-L1 or anti-CTLA-4 therapy, and roughly two fifths of the dose-escalation patients had been treated with checkpoint inhibitors. The point of sequencing TCRbeta in the periphery was to test whether ivuxolimab changed TCR sequence diversity and drove clonal T-cell expansion.

Notes on this clone: Its specific antigen is unknown. No clone much larger than this one lies a single base away; base qualities are absent.

The trial excluded patients who had a history of autoimmune disease or were on systemic immunosuppression. Peripheral blood for TCR sequencing was drawn from every dose cohort at baseline, at cycle 4 day 1 and at cycle 7 day 1. Samples came from an open-label, multicenter, first-in-human phase I dose-escalation trial of ivuxolimab. Adults with locally advanced or metastatic melanoma, renal cell, hepatocellular, or head and neck squamous cell carcinoma were enrolled in the trial. Before TCR sequencing, CD4+ T cells and CD8+ T cells from peripheral blood were sorted into separate populations. Counted from cysteine to phenylalanine, this CDR3 has 15 amino acids. Kept here is only the CDR3 DNA, which spans 45 bases and is read in frame from base 1. Trimming takes 3 bases from V and 4 bases from J, and the germline ends sit 15 bases apart. The germline V gene (reference sequence) yields LNHDA for CDR1 and SQIVND for CDR2.

Study-wide findings and limitations: In the 0.1-3.0 mg/kg groups, partial responders were among the patients with the lowest normalized peripheral clonal expansion, particularly in CD8+ T cells. On average, CD8+ T cells showed more expanded clones than CD4+ T cells after ivuxolimab. Low levels of normalized T-cell clonal expansion were also seen in some patients who did not respond. The antigen specificity of the peripheral T cells that underwent clonal expansion was not determined. At doses of 0.1 to 3.0 mg/kg, clonal expansion of both CD4+ and CD8+ blood T cells was observed from baseline to week 6.

Genomic DNA was extracted from sorted cells for sequencing of the TCRbeta CDR3 region. TCRbeta CDR3 regions were sequenced using the immunoSEQ Assay. Here the immuneACCESS table is served through TCRdb, limited to in-frame sequences with V and J called. Missing clones are a known gap in these copies; in checked studies unresolved V genes cover under half, and the rest lacks a known reason. The sample yields some 68,000 clones; about 86% were counted once. The ten top clones hold around 0.99% of the sample. Sequencing used CD4+ or CD8+ T cells sorted from blood, obtained in a trial of the OX40 agonist ivuxolimab. This TCR derives from an adult with an advanced solid tumor such as melanoma, head and neck, liver or kidney cancer. The chain was built from TRBV19 and TRBJ1-2; no D gene can be assigned with confidence. Here is the DNA: TGTGCCAGTAGTATCCCTTGGACGGAACTCTATGGCTACACCTTC. Translated, this gives CASSIPWTELYGYTF.